Listed here is a single T cell receptor beta chain. These data come from a study of blood T cell repertoires in COVID-19. Sequencing was performed with immunoSEQ multiplex PCR; in TCRdb, only in-frame clones are kept and a portion is missing. The sample holds about 230,000 clones, 80% to 90% seen once. Per germline, CDR1 MNHEY and CDR2 SMNVEV (reference sequence). The CDR3 totals 14 residues. After removal of 5 bases from V and 7 bases from J, the junction contained 8 bases not matched to a gene. Within 2 weeks before study entry, exposed participants met a COVID-19 case. This receptor was obtained from a woman aged 25 to 39 who had been exposed to COVID-19. The gene calls are TRBV27 and TRBJ1-5, with 7 bases matching TRBD1. The sequenced sample was PBMCs or T cells enriched from blood (not recorded which). The CDR3 protein is CASSTQGTDQPQHF. The CDR3 bases are TGTGCCAGCAGTACACAGGGGACGGACCAGCCCCAGCATTTT.